A selection of T cell receptor beta chains follows, all from one sample in a study of T-cell reconstitution after alpha-beta-depleted transplantation in children. MiXCR was run by TCRdb on the PCR reads, yielding one entry per CDR3 protein. This table has about 230,000 distinct CDR3 sequences, around 12% appearing once. The sequencing used PBMCs from the stem cell graft donor, collected from the stem cell graft. Receptors originate from a human donor who donated a stem cell graft to a child with acute lymphoblastic leukemia. Both conserved end residues are part of each CDR3. Fields, in order: clone size, V gene, D gene, J gene, CDR3 DNA, CDR3 protein. D genes are given only for firm matches. The size entry is marked missing in some rows and otherwise reads once, few, many or a size class.

many	TRBV7-2	NA	TRBJ2-2	TGTGCCAGCAGCTTAGCGCGAATCTCCGACGGGGAGCTGTTTTTT	CASSLARISDGELFF
many	TRBV18	TRBD1	TRBJ2-2	TGTGCCAGCTCACCAGCCTCAGGGGGCGCGAACACCGGGGAGCTGTTTTTT	CASSPASGGANTGELFF
many	TRBV20-1	NA	TRBJ1-1	TGCAGTGCTCCGGAGGACGCGACTGAAGCTTTCTTT	CSAPEDATEAFF
NA	TRBV7-8	NA	TRBJ2-7	TGTGCCAGCAGCTTAGAAAGGGTCGAGCAGTACTTC	CASSLERVEQYF
many	TRBV4-3	TRBD1	TRBJ2-1	TGCGCCAGCAGCGACGGGACAGGGAGAAACAATGAGCAGTTCTTC	CASSDGTGRNNEQFF
many	TRBV27	NA	TRBJ2-1	TGTGCCAGCAGTTTATATTGGGGCTACAATGAGCAGTTCTTC	CASSLYWGYNEQFF
many	TRBV7-9	TRBD2	TRBJ2-7	TGTGCCAGCAGCACTAGCGCGGCCTACGAGCAGTACTTC	CASSTSAAYEQYF
many	TRBV27	NA	TRBJ2-7	TGTGCCAGCAGTACGACAGGATCCTACGAGCAGTACTTC	CASSTTGSYEQYF
many	TRBV12-3/TRBV12-4	TRBD1	TRBJ1-2	TGTGCCAGCAGTACGCCGGACAGGATATATGGCTACACCTTC	CASSTPDRIYGYTF
many	TRBV2	NA	TRBJ2-5	TGTGCCAGCAGGGAGCAGACGGGCCCACAAGAGACCCAGTACTTC	CASREQTGPQETQYF
many	TRBV6-2/TRBV6-3	NA	TRBJ2-2	TGTGCCAGCAGTTACCCGCCACCAGCCGGGGAGCTGTTTTTT	CASSYPPPAGELFF
NA	TRBV7-2	NA	TRBJ2-3	TGTGCCAGCAGCCCTGGCCCAATGGGAGATACGCAGTATTTT	CASSPGPMGDTQYF
NA	TRBV4-2	NA	TRBJ2-6	TGTGCCAGCAGCCAAGTTTGGGCTATCACCTCTGGGGCCAACGGCCTGACTTTC	CASSQVWAITSGANGLTF
many	TRBV7-9	NA	TRBJ2-7	TGTGCCAGCAGCTCGAGCTGGGGTTTGGGGGGAGACGAGCAGTACTTC	CASSSSWGLGGDEQYF
many	TRBV5-1	TRBD1	TRBJ2-3	TGCGCCAGCAGCCAATACCTGACAGGGGGCAACGCAGATACGCAGTATTTT	CASSQYLTGGNADTQYF
many	TRBV2	NA	TRBJ2-7	TGTGCCAGCAGTTACAGTAGCGAGCAGTACTTC	CASSYSSEQYF
NA	TRBV5-1	TRBD1	TRBJ2-1	TGCGCCAGCAGCCACAACCAAAAACAGGGGAGTGAAAATGAGCAGTTCTTC	CASSHNQKQGSENEQFF
NA	TRBV20-1	NA	TRBJ1-1	TGCAGTGCCAAATACACAGGGTTCACTGAAGCTTTCTTT	CSAKYTGFTEAFF
many	TRBV20-1	TRBD1	TRBJ2-4	TGCAGTGCTAGAGACCGGGACAGGGGTAACATTCAGTACTTC	CSARDRDRGNIQYF
many	TRBV2	NA	TRBJ2-7	TGTGCCAGCAGTGAAGGTGCTTCCCTTGTTTCACTCCTTTACGAGCAGTACTTC	CASSEGASLVSLLYEQYF
many	TRBV29-1	NA	TRBJ2-7	TGCAGCGTTGTCAGGTCCTACGAGCAGTACTTC	CSVVRSYEQYF